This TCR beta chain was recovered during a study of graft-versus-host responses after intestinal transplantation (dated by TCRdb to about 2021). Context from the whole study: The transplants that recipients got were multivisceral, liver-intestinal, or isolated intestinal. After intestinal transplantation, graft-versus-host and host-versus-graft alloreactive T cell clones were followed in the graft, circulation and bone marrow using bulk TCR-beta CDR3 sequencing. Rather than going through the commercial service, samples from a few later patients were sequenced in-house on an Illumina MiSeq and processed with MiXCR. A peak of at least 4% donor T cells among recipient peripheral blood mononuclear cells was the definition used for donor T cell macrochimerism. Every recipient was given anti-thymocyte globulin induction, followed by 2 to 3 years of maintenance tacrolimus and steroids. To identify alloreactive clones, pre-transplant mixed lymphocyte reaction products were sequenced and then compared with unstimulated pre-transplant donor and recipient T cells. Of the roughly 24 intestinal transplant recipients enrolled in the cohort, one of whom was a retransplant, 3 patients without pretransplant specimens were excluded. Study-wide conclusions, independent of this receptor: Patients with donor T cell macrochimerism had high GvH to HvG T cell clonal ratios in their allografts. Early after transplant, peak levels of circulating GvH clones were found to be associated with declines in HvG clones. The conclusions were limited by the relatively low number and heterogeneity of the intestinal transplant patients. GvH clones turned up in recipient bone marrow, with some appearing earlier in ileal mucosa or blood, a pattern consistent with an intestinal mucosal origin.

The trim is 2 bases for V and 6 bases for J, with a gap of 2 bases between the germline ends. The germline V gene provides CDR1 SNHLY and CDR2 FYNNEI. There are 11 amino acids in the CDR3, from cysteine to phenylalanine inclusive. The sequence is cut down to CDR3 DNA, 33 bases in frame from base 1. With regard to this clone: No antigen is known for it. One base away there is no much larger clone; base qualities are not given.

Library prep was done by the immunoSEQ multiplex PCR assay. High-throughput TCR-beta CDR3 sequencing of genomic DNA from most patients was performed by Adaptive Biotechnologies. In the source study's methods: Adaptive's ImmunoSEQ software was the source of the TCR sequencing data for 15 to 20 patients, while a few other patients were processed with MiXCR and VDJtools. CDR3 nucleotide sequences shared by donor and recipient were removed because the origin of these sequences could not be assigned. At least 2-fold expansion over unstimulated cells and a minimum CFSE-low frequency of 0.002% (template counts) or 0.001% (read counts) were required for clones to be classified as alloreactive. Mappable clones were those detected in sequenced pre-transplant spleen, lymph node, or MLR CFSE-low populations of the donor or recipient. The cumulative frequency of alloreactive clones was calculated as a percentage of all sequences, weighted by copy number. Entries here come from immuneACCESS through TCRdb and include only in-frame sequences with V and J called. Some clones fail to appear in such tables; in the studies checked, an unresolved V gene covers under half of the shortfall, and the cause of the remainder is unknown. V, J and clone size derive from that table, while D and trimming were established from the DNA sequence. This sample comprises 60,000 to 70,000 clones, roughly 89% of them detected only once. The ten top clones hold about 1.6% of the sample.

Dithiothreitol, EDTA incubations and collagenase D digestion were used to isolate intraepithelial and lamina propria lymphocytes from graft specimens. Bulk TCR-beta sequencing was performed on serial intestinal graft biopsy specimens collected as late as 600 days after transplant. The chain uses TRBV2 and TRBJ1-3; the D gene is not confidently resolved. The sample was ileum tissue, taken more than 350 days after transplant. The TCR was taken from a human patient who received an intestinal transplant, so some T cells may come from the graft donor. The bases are TGTGCCAGCAGTGAACTAAACACCATATATTTT. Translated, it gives CASSELNTIYF.